This entry lists 16 T cell receptor beta chains sequenced from one sample in a study of T cells in localized non-small cell lung cancer. Generated by immunoSEQ multiplex PCR, the TCRdb table keeps only in-frame clones and is missing some. The data contain approximately 22,000 clones, about 85% of them singletons. The sample here was PBMCs, taken before any cancer treatment. These receptors all come from a man aged 35 to 69 with stage II squamous cell lung carcinoma.

The J gene is TRBJ2-7, the V gene TRBV2; D might be TRBD1 or TRBD2, each matching 5 bases. This CDR3 region has 13 residues. Germline V lookup: CDR1 SNHLY, CDR2 FYNNEI. V dropped 7 bases and J dropped 5 bases, with 15 bases sitting between them. The CDR3 sequence is CASTSPGRHEQYF. CDR3 coding DNA: TGTGCCAGCACTTCTCCGGGACGTCACGAGCAGTACTTC.

This chain links TRBV18 with TRBJ2-7; TRBD2 matches 9 bases. CDR1 is KGHSH and CDR2 is LQKENI in the germline V gene. The junction had 6 bases not matched to a gene; V was cut back by 5 bases and J by 7 bases. This CDR3 is 13 amino acids long. The CDR3 DNA reads as TGTGCCAGCTCAGCGGGACTAGCCGAAGAGCAGTACTTC. Its translation: CASSAGLAEEQYF.

Of note for this clone: Its ends do not fully match the called genes, so a read error is possible. J is TRBJ1-6 and V is TRBV28; D gene ambiguous. The CDR3 totals 13 residues. Germline V CDR1 and CDR2: MDHEN, SYDVKM. The CDR3 sequence: CACREPYGSPLHF. DNA of the CDR3: TGTGCCTGCAGAGAGCCGTATGGATCACCCCTCCACTTT.

V is TRBV29-1 and J is TRBJ1-4; 7 nucleotides line up with TRBD1. CDR1 and CDR2 (germline): SQVTM, ANQGSEA. V was pared by 5 bases and J by 5 bases, with 5 bases of the junction left unmatched. The CDR3 spans 13 residues. DNA of the CDR3: TGCAGCGTTCAGGGACAGAAAAATGAAAAACTGTTTTTT. This encodes CSVQGQKNEKLFF.

The chain uses TRBV19 and TRBJ1-1, with 11 bases identical to TRBD1. J gave up 11 bases and V 4 bases, and 15 bases lay outside the gene matches. Germline V CDR1 and CDR2: LNHDA, SQIVND (reference sequence). The CDR3 consists of 16 residues. The CDR3 sequence: CASSKTGTGGSLSAFF. The CDR3 bases are TGTGCCAGTAGTAAGACCGGGACAGGGGGATCGCTCTCCGCTTTCTTT.

The chain has TRBV5-1 and TRBJ2-3; TRBD2 aligns across 7 bases. The CDR3 contains 16 residues. Looked up from germline, CDR1 is SGHRS and CDR2 is YFSETQ. V lost 2 bases and J lost 1; bases outside the gene matches: 7. CDR3 sequence (DNA): TGCGCCAGCAGCTTAGCCGGGACTACCGGCACAGATACGCAGTATTTT. It is translated as CASSLAGTTGTDTQYF.

This clone was detected once. The chain employs TRBV6-6 and TRBJ2-2; 8 bases agree with TRBD1. This CDR3 has 14 residues. With V trimmed by 7 bases and J by 7 bases, 8 bases remained unmatched. Germline CDR1 is MNHNY and CDR2 is SVGAGI (reference sequence). CDR3 amino acids: CASTLQGASGELFF. DNA of the CDR3: TGTGCCAGCACACTGCAGGGGGCTAGCGGGGAGCTGTTTTTT.

The rearrangement uses TRBV6-1 and TRBJ1-5; a possible D gene is TRBD1 (6 bases). CDR3 length: 14 amino acids. The germline V and J ends were trimmed by 9 bases and 7 bases, with 19 bases remaining between them. Germline lookup yields CDR1 MNHNS and CDR2 SASEGT. DNA of the CDR3: TGTGCCAGTGGGCCTACAGGGTTAGGGCAGCCCCAGCATTTT. Encoded protein: CASGPTGLGQPQHF.

The chain links TRBV11-3 to TRBJ2-3; no clear D. Between the trimmed V and J ends, which lost 8 bases and 1 base, there was a span of 16 bases. The CDR3 extends over 15 amino acids. Looked up from germline, CDR1 is SGHNT and CDR2 is YENEEA. The CDR3, as DNA: TGTGCCAGCCAGAGAACGACTCAACGCACAGATACGCAGTATTTT. Translation gives CASQRTTQRTDTQYF.

The V and J genes are TRBV2 and TRBJ1-1; 12 nucleotides match TRBD1. There are 15 residues in the CDR3. V lost 4 bases and J lost 7; bases outside the gene matches: 7. CDR1 is SNHLY and CDR2 is FYNNEI in the germline V gene. The CDR3 bases are TGTGCCAGCAGTGGCGGGACAGGGGGCCTTAGTGAAGCTTTCTTT. Its protein is CASSGGTGGLSEAFF.

This clone was observed once. This rearrangement joins TRBV6-5 to TRBJ2-7, with D perhaps TRBD1 or TRBD2 (6 bases each). V gave up 5 bases and J gave up 6 bases, with 11 bases separating them. The CDR3 is 12 amino acids. The V gene's germline CDR1 is MNHEY and CDR2 SVGAGI. The CDR3 here is CASSSEGGEQYF. As DNA, the CDR3 is TGTGCCAGCAGTAGTGAGGGGGGCGAGCAGTACTTC.

The rearrangement joins TRBV27 to TRBJ1-1, with unresolved D. Germline V gene lookup returns CDR1 MNHEY and CDR2 SMNVEV (reference sequence). V gave up 6 bases and J gave up 1 base, with 12 bases separating them. The CDR3 loop spans 14 amino acids. Here the CDR3 reads CASRPGFANTEAFF. The CDR3 DNA reads as TGTGCCAGCAGGCCCGGCTTTGCGAACACTGAAGCTTTCTTT.

V and J are TRBV25-1 and TRBJ1-5; 7 nucleotides align to TRBD1. Germline loops: CDR1 MGHDK, CDR2 SYGVNS. The CDR3 consists of 14 residues. The ends lost 6 bases at V and 3 bases at J; junction bases unmatched: 5. The CDR3 loop is CASSKTGSNQPQHF. In DNA, the CDR3 is TGTGCCAGCAGCAAGACAGGGTCCAATCAGCCCCAGCATTTT.

J is TRBJ1-6 and V is TRBV5-1, with 9 bases identical to TRBD1. V shed 2 bases, J shed 13 bases, and the junction held 10 bases outside the gene matches. In germline, CDR1 is SGHRS, CDR2 YFSETQ. This CDR3 is built from 15 residues. CDR3 coding DNA: TGCGCCAGCAGCTTCCAGGGGACAGGGAATTGGCCCCTCCACTTT. Translating it yields CASSFQGTGNWPLHF.

The DNA for the CDR3 is TGTGCCAGCAGTTACTCCAGGGTCGGAAGCACTGAAGCTTTCTTT. Translated, it gives CASSYSRVGSTEAFF. The chain couples TRBV6-6 to TRBJ1-1, with D perhaps matching TRBD1 (5 bases). CDR3 length: 15 amino acids. Trimming stripped 0 bases from V and 4 bases from J, with 12 bases between. The germline CDR1 and CDR2 sequences are MNHNY and SVGAGI (reference sequence).

The CDR3 DNA reads TGTGCCAGCAACCCGGGAGGGACAATCCAAGAGACCCAGTACTTC. Encoded protein: CASNPGGTIQETQYF. The chain combines TRBV6-5 with TRBJ2-5; the match to TRBD2 covers 8 bases. The germline V gene has CDR1 MNHEY and CDR2 SVGAGI. V lost 7 bases to trimming and J lost 1 base; unmatched junction nucleotides: 8. CDR3 size: 15 residues.